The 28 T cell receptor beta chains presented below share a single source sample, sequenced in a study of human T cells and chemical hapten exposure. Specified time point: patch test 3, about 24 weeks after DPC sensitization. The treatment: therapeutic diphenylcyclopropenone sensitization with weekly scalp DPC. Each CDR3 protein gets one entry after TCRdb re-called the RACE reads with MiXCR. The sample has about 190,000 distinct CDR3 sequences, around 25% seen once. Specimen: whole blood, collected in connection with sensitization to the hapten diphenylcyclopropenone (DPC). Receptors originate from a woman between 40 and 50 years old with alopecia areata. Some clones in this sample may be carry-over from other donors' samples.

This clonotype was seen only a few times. In DNA, the CDR3 is TGTGCCAGCAGCCAAGGCGGTCGTTCCTACAATGAGCAGTTCTTC. Translating it yields CASSQGGRSYNEQFF. The rearrangement joins TRBV3-1 to TRBJ2-1, with D unclear. The CDR3 consists of 15 residues. Germline assignment: CDR1 LGHDT and CDR2 YNNKEL (reference sequence). Trimming stripped 1 base from V and 1 base from J, with 8 bases between.

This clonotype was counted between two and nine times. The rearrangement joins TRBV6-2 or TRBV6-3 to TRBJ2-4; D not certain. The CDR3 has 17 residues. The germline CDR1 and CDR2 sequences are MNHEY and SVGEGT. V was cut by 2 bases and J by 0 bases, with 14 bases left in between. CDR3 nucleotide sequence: TGTGCCAGCAGTTACATAAGGCTGTCCTTAGCCAAAAACATTCAGTACTTC. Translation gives CASSYIRLSLAKNIQYF.

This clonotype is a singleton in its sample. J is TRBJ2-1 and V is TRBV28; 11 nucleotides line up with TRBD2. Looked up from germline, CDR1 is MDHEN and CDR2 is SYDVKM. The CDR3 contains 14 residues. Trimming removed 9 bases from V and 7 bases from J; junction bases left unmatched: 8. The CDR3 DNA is TGTGCCAGTTTTACTAGCGGGAGTGTAAATGAGCAGTTCTTC. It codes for CASFTSGSVNEQFF.

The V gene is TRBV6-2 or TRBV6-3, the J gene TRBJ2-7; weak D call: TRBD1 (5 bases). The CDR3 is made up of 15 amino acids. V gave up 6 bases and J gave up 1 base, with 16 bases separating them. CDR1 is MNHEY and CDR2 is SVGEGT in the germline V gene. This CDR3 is CASSQAGNPSYEQYF. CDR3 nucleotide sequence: TGTGCCAGCAGCCAGGCAGGGAATCCTTCCTACGAGCAGTACTTC.

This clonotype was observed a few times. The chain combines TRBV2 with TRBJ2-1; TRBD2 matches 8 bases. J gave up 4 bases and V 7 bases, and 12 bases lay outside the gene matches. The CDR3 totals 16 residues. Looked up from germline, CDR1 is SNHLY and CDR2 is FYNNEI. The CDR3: CASKKEAGARYNEQFF. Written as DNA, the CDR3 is TGTGCCAGCAAAAAAGAAGCGGGAGCTCGGTACAATGAGCAGTTCTTC. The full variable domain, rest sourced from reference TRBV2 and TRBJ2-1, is EPEVTQTPSHQVTQMGQEVILRCVPISNHLYFYWYRQILGQKVEFLVSFYNNEISEKSEIFDDQFSVERPDGSNFTLKIRSTKLEDSAMYFCASKKEAGARYNEQFFGPGTRLTVL.

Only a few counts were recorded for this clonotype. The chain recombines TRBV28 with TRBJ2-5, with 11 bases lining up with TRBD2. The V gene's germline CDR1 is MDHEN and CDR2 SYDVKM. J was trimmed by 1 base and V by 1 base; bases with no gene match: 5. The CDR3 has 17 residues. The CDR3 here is CASSLFGTSGPQETQYF. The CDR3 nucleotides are TGTGCCAGCAGTTTATTTGGGACTAGCGGACCCCAAGAGACCCAGTACTTC.

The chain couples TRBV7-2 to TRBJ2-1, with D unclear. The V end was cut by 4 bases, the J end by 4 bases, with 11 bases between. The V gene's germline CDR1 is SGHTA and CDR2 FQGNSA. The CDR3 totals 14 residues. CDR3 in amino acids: CASSSPARYNEQFF. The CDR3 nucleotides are TGTGCCAGCAGCTCCCCTGCCCGTTACAATGAGCAGTTCTTC.

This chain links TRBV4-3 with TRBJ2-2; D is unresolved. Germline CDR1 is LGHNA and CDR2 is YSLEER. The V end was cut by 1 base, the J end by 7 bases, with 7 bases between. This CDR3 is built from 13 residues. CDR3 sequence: CASSQVYRGELFF. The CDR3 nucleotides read TGCGCCAGCAGCCAAGTCTACCGCGGGGAGCTGTTTTTT.

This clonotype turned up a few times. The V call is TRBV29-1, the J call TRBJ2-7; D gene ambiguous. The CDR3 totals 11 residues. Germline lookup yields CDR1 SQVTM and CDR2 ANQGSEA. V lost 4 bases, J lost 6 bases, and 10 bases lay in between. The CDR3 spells CSVVAGTEQYF. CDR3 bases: TGCAGCGTTGTCGCTGGCACCGAGCAGTACTTC.

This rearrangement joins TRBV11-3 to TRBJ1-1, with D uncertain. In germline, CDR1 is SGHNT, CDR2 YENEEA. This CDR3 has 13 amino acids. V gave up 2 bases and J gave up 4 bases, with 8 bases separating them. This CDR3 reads CASSLSQSTEAFF. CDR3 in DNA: TGTGCCAGCAGCTTATCCCAGAGCACTGAAGCTTTCTTT.

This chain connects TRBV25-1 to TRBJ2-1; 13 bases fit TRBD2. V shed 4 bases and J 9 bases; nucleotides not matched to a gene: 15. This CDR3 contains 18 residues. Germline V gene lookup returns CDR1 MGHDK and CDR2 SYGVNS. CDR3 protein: CASSAYVRLAGGPGEQFF. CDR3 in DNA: TGTGCCAGCAGTGCATACGTTAGACTAGCGGGAGGTCCGGGTGAGCAGTTCTTC. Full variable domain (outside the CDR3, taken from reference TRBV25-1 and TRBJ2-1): EADIYQTPRYLVIGTGKKITLECSQTMGHDKMYWYQQDPGMELHLIHYSYGVNSTEKGDLSSESTVSRIRTEHFPLTLESARPSHTSQYLCASSAYVRLAGGPGEQFFGPGTRLTVL.

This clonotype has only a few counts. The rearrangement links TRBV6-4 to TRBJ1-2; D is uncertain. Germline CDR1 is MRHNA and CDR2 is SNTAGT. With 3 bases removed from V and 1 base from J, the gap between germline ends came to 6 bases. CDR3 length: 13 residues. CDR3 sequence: CASSEGNNYGYTF. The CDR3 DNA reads TGTGCCAGCAGTGAAGGGAATAACTATGGCTACACCTTC.

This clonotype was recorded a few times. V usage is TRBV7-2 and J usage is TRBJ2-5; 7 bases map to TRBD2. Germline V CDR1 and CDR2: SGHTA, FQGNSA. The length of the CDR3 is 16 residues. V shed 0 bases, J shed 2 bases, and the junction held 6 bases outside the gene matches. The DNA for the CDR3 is TGTGCCAGCAGCTTAGCGCATGCTAGCGGACAAGAGACCCAGTACTTC. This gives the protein CASSLAHASGQETQYF.

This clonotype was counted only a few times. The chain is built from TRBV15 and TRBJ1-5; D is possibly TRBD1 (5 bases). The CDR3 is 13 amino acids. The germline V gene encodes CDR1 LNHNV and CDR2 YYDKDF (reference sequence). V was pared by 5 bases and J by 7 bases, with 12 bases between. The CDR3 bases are TGTGCCACCAGCCCGAGGGGACTACAGCCCCAGCATTTT. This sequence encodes CATSPRGLQPQHF. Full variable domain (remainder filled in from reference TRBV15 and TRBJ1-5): DAMVIQNPRYQVTQFGKPVTLSCSQTLNHNVMYWYQQKSSQAPKLLFHYYDKDFNNEADTPDNFQSRRPNTSFCFLDIRSPGLGDTAMYLCATSPRGLQPQHFGDGTRLSIL.

The DNA of the CDR3 is TGTGCCAGCAGCCCCGGGACTAGCGGTTACACCGGGGAGCTGTTTTTT. Translated: CASSPGTSGYTGELFF. V usage is TRBV9 and J usage is TRBJ2-2; 11 nucleotides align to TRBD2. Trimming removed 4 bases from V and 3 bases from J; junction bases left unmatched: 5. The CDR3 sequence is 16 residues long. Looked up from germline, CDR1 is SGDLS and CDR2 is YYNGEE. Supplemented by reference TRBV9 and TRBJ2-2, the full variable domain reads DSGVTQTPKHLITATGQRVTLRCSPRSGDLSVYWYQQSLDQGLQFLIQYYNGEERAKGNILERFSAQQFPDLHSELNLSSLELGDSALYFCASSPGTSGYTGELFFGEGSRLTVL.

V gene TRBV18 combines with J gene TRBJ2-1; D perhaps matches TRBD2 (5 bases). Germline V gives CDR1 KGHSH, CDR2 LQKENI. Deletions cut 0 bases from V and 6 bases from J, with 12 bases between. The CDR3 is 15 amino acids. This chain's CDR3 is CASSPPLATANEQFF. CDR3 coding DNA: TGTGCCAGCTCACCACCGCTAGCTACTGCCAATGAGCAGTTCTTC.

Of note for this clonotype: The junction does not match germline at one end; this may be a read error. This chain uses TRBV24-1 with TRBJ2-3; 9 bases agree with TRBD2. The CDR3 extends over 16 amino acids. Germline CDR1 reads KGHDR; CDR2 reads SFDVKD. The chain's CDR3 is CATSALGSGGSDTQYF. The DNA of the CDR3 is TGTGCCACCAGTGCTTTGGGCAGCGGGGGGTCAGATACGCAGTATTTT.

In DNA, the CDR3 is TGTGCCAGCAGCCATCGCAGGGGAATTGCTGGCTACACCTTC. This gives the protein CASSHRRGIAGYTF. The chain recombines TRBV13 with TRBJ1-2, with D possibly TRBD1 on 6 matching bases. Germline V lookup: CDR1 PRHDT, CDR2 FYEKMQ (reference sequence). The CDR3 spans 14 residues. V was clipped by 5 bases and J by 7 bases, with 17 bases between them.

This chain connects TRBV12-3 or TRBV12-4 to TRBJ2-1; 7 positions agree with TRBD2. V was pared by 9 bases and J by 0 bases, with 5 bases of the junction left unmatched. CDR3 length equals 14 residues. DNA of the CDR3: TGTGCCAGTAAGCGGGATGTCTCCTACAATGAGCAGTTCTTC. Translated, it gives CASKRDVSYNEQFF.

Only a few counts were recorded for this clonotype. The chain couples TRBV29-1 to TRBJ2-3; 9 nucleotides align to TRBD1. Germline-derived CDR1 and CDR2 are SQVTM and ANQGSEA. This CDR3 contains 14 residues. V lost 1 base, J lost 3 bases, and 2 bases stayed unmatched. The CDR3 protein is CSVEGDRATDTQYF. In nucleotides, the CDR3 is TGCAGCGTTGAAGGGGACAGGGCAACAGATACGCAGTATTTT.

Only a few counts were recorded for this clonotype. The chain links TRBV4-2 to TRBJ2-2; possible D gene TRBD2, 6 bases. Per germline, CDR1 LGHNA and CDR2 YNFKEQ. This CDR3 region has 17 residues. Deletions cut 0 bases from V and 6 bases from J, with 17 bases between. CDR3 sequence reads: CASSQDLLARSAGELFF. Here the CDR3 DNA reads TGTGCCAGCAGCCAAGACTTACTAGCACGCAGCGCCGGGGAGCTGTTTTTT.

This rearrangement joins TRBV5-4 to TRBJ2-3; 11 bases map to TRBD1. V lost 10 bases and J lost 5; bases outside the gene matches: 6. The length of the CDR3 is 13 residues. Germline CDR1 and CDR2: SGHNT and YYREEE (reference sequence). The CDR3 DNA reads TGTGCCGGACGGACAGGGGGCGTAGATACGCAGTATTTT. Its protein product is CAGRTGGVDTQYF.

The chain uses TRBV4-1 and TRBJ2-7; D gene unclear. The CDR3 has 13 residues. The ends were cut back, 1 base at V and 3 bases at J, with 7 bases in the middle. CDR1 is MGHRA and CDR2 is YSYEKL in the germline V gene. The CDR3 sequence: CASSQASGYEQYF. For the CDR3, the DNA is TGCGCCAGCAGCCAAGCTTCTGGCTACGAGCAGTACTTC.

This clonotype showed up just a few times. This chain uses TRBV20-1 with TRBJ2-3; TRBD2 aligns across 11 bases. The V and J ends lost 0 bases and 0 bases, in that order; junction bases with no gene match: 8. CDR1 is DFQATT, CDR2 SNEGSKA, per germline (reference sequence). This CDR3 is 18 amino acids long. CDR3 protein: CSARDPWVAGGSTDTQYF. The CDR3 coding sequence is TGCAGTGCTAGAGATCCCTGGGTAGCGGGAGGGAGCACAGATACGCAGTATTTT.

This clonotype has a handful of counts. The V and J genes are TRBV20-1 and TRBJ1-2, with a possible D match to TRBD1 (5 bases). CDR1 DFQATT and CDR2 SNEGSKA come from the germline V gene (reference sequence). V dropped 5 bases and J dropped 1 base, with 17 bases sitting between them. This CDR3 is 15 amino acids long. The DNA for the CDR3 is TGCAGTGCTTCCTATATGGGGCATATTAACTATGGCTACACCTTC. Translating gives CSASYMGHINYGYTF.

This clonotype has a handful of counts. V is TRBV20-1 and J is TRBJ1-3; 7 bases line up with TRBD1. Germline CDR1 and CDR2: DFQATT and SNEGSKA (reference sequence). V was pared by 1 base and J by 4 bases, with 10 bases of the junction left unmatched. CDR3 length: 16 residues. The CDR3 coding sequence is TGCAGTGCTAGAGGCCCCCCCCAGGACAGGGGAAACACCATATATTTT. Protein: CSARGPPQDRGNTIYF.

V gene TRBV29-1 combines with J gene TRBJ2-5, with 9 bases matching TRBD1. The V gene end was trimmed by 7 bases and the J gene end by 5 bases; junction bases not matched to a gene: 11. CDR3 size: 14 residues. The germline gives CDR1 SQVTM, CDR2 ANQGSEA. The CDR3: CSALTGGRRETQYF. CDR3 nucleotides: TGCAGCGCCCTAACAGGGGGCAGACGGGAGACCCAGTACTTC.

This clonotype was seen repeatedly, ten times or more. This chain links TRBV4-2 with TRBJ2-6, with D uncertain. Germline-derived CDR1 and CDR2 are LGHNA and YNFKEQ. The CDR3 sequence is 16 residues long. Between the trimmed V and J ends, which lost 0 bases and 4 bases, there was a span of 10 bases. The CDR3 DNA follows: TGTGCCAGCAGCCAAGATCCAGCGCTAGGGGCCAACGTCCTGACTTTC. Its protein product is CASSQDPALGANVLTF.